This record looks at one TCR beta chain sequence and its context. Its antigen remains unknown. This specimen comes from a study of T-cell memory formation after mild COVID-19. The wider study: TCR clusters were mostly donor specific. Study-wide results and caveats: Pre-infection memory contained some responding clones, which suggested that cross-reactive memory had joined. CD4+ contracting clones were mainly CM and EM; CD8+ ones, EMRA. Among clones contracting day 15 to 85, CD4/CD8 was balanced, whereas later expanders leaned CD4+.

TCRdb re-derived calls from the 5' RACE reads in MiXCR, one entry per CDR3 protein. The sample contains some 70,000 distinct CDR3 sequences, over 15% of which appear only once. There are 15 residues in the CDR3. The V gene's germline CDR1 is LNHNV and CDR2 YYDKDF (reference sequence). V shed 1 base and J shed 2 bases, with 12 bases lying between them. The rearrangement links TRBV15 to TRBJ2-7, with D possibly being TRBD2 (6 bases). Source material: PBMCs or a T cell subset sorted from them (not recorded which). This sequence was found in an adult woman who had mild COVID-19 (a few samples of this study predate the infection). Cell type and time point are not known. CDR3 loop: CATSRGGGGPYEQYF. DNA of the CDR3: TGTGCCACCAGCAGAGGAGGTGGAGGGCCCTACGAGCAGTACTTC.